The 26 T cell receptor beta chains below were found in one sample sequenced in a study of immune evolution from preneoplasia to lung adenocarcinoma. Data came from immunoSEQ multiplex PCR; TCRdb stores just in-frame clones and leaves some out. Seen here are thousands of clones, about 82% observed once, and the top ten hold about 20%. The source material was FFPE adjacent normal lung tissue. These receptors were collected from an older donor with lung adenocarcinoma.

The CDR3 DNA reads as TGCAGCTGTGGGACTAGCGGGAACACAGATACGCAGTATTTT. Translation gives CSCGTSGNTDTQYF. J is TRBJ2-3 and V is TRBV29-1; TRBD2 matches at 13 bases. V lost 8 bases and J lost 2; bases outside the gene matches: 4. This CDR3 is 14 amino acids long. The germline CDR1 and CDR2 sequences are SQVTM and ANQGSEA.

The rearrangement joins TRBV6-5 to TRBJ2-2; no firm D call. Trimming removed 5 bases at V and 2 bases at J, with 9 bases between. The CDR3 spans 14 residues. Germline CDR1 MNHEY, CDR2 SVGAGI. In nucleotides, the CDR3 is TGTGCCAGCAGTCGTAACAGCAACACCGGGGAGCTGTTTTTT. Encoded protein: CASSRNSNTGELFF.

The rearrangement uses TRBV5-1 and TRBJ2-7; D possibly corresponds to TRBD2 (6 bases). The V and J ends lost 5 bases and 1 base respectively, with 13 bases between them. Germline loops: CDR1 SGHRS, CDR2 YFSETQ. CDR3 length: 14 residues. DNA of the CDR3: TGCGCCAGCAGTAGTGAGGGACTGTCCTACGAGCAGTACTTC. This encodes CASSSEGLSYEQYF.

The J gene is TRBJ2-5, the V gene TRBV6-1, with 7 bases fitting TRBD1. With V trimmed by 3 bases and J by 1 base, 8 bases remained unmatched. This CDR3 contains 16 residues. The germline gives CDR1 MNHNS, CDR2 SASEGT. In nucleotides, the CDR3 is TGTGCCAGCAGTGAGTCCCCAGGGGGAATCCAAGAGACCCAGTACTTC. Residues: CASSESPGGIQETQYF.

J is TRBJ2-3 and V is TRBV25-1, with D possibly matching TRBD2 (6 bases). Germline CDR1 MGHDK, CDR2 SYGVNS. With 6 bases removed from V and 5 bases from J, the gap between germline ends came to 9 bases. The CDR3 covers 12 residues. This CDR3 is CASSGRVDTQYF. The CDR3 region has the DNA TGTGCCAGCAGCGGGAGAGTAGATACGCAGTATTTT.

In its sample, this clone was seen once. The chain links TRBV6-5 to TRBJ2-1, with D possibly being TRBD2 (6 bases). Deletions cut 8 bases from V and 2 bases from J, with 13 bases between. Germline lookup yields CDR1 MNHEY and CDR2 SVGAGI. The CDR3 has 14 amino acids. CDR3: CASRGGLTYNEQFF. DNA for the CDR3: TGTGCCAGCCGTGGAGGGCTAACCTACAATGAGCAGTTCTTC.

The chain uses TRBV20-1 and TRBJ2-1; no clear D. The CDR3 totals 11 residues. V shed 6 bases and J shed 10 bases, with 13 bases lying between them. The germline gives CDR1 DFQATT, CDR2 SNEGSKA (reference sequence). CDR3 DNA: TGCAGTGCGCCCGACTTCGTCGAGCAGTTCTTC. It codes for CSAPDFVEQFF.

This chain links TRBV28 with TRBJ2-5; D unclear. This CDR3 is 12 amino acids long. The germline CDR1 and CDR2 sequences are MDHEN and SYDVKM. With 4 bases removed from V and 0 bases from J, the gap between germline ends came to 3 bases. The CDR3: CASSSYQETQYF. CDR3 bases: TGTGCCAGCAGTTCATACCAAGAGACCCAGTACTTC.

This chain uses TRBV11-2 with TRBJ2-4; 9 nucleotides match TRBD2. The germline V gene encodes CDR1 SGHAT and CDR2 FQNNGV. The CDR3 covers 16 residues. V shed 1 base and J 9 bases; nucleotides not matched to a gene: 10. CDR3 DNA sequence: TGTGCCAGCAGCTTAGTCCGTCCCGGACTAGCGAGCATTCAGTACTTC. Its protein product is CASSLVRPGLASIQYF.

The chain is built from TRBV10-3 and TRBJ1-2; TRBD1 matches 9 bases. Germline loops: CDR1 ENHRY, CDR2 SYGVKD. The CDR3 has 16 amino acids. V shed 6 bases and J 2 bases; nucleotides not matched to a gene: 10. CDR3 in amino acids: CAISEGDRVNNYGYTF. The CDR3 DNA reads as TGTGCCATCAGCGAGGGGGACAGGGTCAACAACTATGGCTACACCTTC.

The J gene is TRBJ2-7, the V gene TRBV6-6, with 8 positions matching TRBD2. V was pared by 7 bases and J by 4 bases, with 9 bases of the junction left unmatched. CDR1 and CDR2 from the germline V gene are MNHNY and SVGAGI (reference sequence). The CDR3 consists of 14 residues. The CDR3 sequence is CASKGDGGEYEQYF. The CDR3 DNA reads TGTGCCAGCAAGGGGGACGGGGGGGAATACGAGCAGTACTTC.

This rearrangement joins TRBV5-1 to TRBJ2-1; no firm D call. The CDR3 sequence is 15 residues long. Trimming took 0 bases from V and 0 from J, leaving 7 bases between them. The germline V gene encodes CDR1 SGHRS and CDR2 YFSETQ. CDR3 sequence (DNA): TGCGCCAGCAGCTTGGAAACCCCCTCCTACAATGAGCAGTTCTTC. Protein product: CASSLETPSYNEQFF.

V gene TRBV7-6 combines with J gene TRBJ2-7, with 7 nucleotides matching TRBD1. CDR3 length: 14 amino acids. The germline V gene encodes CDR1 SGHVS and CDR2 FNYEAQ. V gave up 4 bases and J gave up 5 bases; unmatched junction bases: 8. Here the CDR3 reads CASSSRQGSDEQYF. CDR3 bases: TGTGCCAGCAGCTCCCGACAGGGTAGCGACGAGCAGTACTTC.

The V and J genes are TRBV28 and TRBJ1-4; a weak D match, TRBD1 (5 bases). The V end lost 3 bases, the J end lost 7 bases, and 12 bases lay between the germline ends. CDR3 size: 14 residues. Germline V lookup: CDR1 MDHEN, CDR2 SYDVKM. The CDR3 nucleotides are TGTGCCAGCAGTTTGGAGGGTCAGGGTGAAAAACTGTTTTTT. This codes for CASSLEGQGEKLFF.

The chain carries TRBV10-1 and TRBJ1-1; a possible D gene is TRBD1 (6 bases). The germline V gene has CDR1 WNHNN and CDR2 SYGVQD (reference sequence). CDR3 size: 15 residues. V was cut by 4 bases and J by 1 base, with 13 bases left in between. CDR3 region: CASSGGGTPNTEAFF. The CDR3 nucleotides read TGCGCCAGCAGTGGGGGGGGCACACCGAACACTGAAGCTTTCTTT.

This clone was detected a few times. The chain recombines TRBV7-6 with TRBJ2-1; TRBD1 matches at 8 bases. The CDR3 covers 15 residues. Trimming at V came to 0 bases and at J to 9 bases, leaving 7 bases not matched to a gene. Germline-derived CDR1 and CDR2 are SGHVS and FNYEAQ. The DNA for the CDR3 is TGTGCCAGCAGCTTAGCGACAGGGGAGAATAGTGAGCAGTTCTTC. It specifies CASSLATGENSEQFF.

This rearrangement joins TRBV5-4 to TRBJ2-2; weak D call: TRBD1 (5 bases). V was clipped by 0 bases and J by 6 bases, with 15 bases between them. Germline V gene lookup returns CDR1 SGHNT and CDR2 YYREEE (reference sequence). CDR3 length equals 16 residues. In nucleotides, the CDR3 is TGTGCCAGCAGCTTGGATCTCTTTAAGGGGTCCGGGGAGCTGTTTTTT. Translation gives CASSLDLFKGSGELFF.

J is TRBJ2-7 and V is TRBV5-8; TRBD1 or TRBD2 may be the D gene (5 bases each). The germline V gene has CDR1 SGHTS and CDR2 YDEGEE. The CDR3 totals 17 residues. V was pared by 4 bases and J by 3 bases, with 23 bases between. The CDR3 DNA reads TGTGCCAGCAGCCCTAAGACGGGAAGGGGCCGCCTCTACGAGCAGTACTTC. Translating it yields CASSPKTGRGRLYEQYF.

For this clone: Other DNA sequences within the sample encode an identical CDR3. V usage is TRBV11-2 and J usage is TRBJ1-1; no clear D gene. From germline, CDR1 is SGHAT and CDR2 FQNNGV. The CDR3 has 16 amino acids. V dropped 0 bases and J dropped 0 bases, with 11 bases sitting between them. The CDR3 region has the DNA TGTGCCAGCAGCTTAGATCTGGGTACCATGAACACTGAAGCTTTCTTT. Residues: CASSLDLGTMNTEAFF.

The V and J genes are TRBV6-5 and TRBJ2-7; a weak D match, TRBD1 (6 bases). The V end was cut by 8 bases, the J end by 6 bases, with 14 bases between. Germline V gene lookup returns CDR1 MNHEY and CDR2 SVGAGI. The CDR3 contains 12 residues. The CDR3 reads CASGQGSREQYF. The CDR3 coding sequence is TGTGCCAGCGGGCAGGGGTCTCGCGAGCAGTACTTC.

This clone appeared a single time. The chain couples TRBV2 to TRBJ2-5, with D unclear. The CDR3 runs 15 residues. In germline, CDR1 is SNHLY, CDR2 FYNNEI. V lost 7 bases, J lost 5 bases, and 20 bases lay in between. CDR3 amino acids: CASTADQRAPETQYF. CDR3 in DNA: TGTGCCAGCACGGCGGACCAAAGGGCTCCGGAGACCCAGTACTTC.

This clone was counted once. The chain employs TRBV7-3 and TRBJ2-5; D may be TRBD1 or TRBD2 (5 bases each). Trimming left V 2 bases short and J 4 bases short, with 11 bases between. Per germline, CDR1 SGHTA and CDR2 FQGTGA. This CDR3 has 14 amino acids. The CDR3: CASSLYGGGETQYF. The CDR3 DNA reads TGTGCCAGCAGCTTATATGGGGGTGGAGAGACCCAGTACTTC.

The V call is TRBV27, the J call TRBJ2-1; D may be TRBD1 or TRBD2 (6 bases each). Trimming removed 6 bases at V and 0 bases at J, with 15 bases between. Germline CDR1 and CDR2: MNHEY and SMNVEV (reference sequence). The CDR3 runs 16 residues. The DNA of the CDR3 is TGTGCCAGCAGGGAGGGGGGATTCAGCTCCTACAATGAGCAGTTCTTC. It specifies CASREGGFSSYNEQFF.

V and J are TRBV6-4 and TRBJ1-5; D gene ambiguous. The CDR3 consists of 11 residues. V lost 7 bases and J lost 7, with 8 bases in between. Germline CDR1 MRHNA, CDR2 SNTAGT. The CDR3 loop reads CASNFCQPQHF. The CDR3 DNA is TGTGCCAGCAATTTTTGCCAGCCCCAGCATTTT.

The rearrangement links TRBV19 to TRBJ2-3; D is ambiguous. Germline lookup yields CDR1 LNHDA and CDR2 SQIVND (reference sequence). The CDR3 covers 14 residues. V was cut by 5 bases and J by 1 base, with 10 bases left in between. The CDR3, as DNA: TGTGCCAGTAGTCAATACTCGGGCACAGATACGCAGTATTTT. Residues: CASSQYSGTDTQYF.

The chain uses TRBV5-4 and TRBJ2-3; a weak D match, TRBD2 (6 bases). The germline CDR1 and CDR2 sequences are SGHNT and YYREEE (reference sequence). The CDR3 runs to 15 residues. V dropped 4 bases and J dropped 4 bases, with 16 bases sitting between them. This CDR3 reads CASSPTSGYADTQYF. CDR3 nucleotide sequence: TGTGCCAGCAGCCCCACCAGCGGGTACGCAGATACGCAGTATTTT.